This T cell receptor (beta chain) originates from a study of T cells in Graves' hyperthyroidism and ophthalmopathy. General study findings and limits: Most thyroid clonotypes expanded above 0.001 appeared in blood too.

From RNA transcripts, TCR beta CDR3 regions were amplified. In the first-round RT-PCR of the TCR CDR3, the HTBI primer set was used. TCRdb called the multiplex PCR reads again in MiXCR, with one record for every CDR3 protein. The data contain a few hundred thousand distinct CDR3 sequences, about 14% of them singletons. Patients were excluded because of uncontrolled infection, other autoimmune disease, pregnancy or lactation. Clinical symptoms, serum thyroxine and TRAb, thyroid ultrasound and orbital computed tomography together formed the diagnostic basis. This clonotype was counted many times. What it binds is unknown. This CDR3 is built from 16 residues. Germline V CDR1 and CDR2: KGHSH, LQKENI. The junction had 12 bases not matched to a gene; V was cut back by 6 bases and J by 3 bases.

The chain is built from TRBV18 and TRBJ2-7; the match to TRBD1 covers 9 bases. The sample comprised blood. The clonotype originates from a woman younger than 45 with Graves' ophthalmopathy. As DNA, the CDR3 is TGTGCCAGCTCCCCGGGACAGGGTTTCAGTAGCTACGAGCAGTACTTC. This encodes CASSPGQGFSSYEQYF.